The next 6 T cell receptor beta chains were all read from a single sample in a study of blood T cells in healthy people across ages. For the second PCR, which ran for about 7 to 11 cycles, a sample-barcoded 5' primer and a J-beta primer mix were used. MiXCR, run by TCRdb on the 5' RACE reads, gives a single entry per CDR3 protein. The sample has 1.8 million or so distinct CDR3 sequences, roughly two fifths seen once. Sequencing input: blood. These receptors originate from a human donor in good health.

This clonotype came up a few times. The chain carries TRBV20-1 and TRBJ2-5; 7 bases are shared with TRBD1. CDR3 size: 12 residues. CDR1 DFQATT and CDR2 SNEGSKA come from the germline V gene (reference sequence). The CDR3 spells CSPGSRGETQYF. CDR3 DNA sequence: TGCAGCCCGGGGAGCAGGGGGGAGACCCAGTACTTC.

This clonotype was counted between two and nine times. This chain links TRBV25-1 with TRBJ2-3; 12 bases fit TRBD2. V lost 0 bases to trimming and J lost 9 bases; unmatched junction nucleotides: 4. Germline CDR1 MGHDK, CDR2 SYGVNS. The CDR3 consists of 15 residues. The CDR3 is CASSEYRGTSGTQYF. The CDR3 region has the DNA TGTGCCAGCAGTGAATATAGAGGGACTAGCGGGACGCAGTATTTT.

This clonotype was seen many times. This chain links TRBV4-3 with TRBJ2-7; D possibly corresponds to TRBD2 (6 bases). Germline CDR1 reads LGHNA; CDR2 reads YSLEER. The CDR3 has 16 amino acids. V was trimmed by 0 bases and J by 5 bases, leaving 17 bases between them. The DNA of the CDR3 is TGCGCCAGCAGCCAAGATCGCCCAGGAGGAGGGGACGAGCAGTACTTC. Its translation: CASSQDRPGGGDEQYF.

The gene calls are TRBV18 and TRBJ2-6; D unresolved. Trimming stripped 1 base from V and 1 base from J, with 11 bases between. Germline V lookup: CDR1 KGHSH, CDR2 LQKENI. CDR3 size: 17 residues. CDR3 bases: TGTGCCAGCTCACCACAGGCCCTTGTTTCTGGGGCCAACGTCCTGACTTTC. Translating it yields CASSPQALVSGANVLTF.

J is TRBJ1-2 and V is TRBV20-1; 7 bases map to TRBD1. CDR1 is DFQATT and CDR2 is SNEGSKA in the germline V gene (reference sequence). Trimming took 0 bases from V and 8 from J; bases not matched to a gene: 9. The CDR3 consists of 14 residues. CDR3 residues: CSARDWDSRRGYTF. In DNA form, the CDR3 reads TGCAGTGCTAGAGATTGGGACAGCCGCAGGGGCTACACCTTC.

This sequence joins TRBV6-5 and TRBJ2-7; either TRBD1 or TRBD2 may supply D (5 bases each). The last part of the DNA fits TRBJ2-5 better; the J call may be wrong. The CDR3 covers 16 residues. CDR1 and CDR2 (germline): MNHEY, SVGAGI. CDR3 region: CASSYTLGTEGETQYF. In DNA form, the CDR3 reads TGTGCCAGCAGTTATACACTCGGAACCGAGGGGGAGACCCAGTACTTC.